This entry concerns a single T cell receptor beta chain. Assay used: immunoSEQ multiplex PCR; TCRdb lists only in-frame clones, some missing. The sample consists of more than 60,000 clones, around 80% of them appearing once. The data originate from a study of blood T cell repertoires in COVID-19. Germline loops: CDR1 SGHTA, CDR2 FQGNSA. The CDR3 is made up of 15 amino acids. Trimming left V 8 bases short and J 0 bases short, with 13 bases between. The specimen was peripheral blood. The clonotype was recovered from a man in his fifties or sixties with active or convalescent COVID-19. The chain has TRBV7-2 and TRBJ2-2; weak D call: TRBD1 (5 bases). The CDR3 DNA reads as TGTGCCAGCTTAAAAGGGGCAGCGAACACCGGGGAGCTGTTTTTT. Residues: CASLKGAANTGELFF.